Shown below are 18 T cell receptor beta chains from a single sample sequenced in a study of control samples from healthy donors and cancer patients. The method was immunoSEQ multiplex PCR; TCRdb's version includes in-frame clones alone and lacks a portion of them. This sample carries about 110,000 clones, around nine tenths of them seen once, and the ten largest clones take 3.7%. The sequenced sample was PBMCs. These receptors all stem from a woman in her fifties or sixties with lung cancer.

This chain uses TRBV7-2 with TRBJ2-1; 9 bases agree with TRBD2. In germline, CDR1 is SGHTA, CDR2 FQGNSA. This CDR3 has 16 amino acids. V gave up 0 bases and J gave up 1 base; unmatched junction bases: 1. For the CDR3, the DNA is TGTGCCAGCAGCTTAGCTAGCGGGGGTTCCTACAATGAGCAGTTCTTC. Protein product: CASSLASGGSYNEQFF.

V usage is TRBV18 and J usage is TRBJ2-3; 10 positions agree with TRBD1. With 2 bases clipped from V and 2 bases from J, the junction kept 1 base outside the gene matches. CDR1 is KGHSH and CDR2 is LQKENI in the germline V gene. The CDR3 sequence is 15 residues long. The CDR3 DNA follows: TGTGCCAGCTCACCAGGACAGGGGGTCACAGATACGCAGTATTTT. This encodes CASSPGQGVTDTQYF. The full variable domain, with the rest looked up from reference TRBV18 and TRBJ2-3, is NAGVMQNPRHLVRRRGQEARLRCSPMKGHSHVYWYRQLPEEGLKFMVYLQKENIIDESGMPKERFSAEFPKEGPSILRIQQVVRGDSAAYFCASSPGQGVTDTQYFGPGTRLTVL.

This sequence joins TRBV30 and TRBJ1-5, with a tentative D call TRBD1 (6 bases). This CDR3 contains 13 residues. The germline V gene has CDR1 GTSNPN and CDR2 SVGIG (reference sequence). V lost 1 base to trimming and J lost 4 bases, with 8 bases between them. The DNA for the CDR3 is TGTGCCTGGAGTGCTCAGGGGAATCAGCCCCAGCATTTT. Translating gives CAWSAQGNQPQHF. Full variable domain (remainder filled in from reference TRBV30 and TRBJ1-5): SQTIHQWPATLVQPVGSPLSLECTVEGTSNPNLYWYRQAAGRGLQLLFYSVGIGQISSEVPQNLSASRPQDRQFILSSKKLLLSDSGFYLCAWSAQGNQPQHFGDGTRLSIL.

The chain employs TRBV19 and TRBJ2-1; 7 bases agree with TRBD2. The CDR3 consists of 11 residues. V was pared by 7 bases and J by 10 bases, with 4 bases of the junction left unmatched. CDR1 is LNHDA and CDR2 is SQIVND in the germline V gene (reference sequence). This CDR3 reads CASTSGTEQFF. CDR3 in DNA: TGTGCCAGTACTAGCGGAACGGAGCAGTTCTTC. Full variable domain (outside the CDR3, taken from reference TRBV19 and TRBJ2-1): DGGITQSPKYLFRKEGQNVTLSCEQNLNHDAMYWYRQDPGQGLRLIYYSQIVNDFQKGDIAEGYSVSREKKESFPLTVTSAQKNPTAFYLCASTSGTEQFFGPGTRLTVL.

The CDR3 DNA is TGTGCCAGCAGCTTAAGGACTCTGAGAGAGCAGTACTTC. Its translation: CASSLRTLREQYF. The chain carries TRBV11-2 and TRBJ2-7; D is possibly TRBD2 (5 bases). There are 13 residues in the CDR3. The V end lost 2 bases, the J end lost 7 bases, and 12 bases lay between the germline ends. Germline V CDR1 and CDR2: SGHAT, FQNNGV.

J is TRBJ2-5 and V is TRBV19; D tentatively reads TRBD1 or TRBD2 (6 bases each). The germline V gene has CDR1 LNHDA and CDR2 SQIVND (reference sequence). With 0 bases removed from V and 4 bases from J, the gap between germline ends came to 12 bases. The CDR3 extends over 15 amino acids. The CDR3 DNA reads TGTGCCAGTAGTATAGACGGGGGCCGGGGAGAGACCCAGTACTTC. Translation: CASSIDGGRGETQYF.

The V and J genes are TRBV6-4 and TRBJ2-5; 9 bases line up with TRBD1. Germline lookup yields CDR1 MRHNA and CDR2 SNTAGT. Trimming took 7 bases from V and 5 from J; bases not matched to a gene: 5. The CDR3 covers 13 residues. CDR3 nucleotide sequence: TGTGCCAGCATTTCAGGGACAGGGGAGACCCAGTACTTC. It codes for CASISGTGETQYF.

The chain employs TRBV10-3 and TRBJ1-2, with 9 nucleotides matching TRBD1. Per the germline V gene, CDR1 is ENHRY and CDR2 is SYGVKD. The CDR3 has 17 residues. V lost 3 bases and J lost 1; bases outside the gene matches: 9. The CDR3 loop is CAISEVRQGGFNYGYTF. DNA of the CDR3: TGTGCCATCAGTGAAGTTCGACAGGGGGGTTTTAACTATGGCTACACCTTC.

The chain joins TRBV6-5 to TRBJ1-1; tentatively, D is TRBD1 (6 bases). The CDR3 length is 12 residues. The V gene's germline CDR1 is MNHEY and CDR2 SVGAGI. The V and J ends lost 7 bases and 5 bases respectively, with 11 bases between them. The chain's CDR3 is CASNQGNTEAFF. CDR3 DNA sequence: TGTGCCAGCAATCAGGGGAATACTGAAGCTTTCTTT.

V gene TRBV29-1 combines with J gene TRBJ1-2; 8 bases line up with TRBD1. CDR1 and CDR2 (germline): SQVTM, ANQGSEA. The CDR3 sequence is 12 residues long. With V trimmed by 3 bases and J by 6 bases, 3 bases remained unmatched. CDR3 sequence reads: CSVEYRGDGYTF. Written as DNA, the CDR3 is TGCAGCGTTGAGTACAGGGGGGATGGCTACACCTTC.

This CDR3 is CASSPESHSYEQYF. For the CDR3, the DNA is TGTGCCAGCAGCCCCGAAAGTCACTCCTACGAGCAGTACTTC. The chain carries TRBV11-3 and TRBJ2-7; D unresolved. Germline V gives CDR1 SGHNT, CDR2 YENEEA. Between the trimmed V and J ends, which lost 5 bases and 0 bases, there was a span of 11 bases. The CDR3 totals 14 residues. Full variable domain (outside the CDR3, taken from reference TRBV11-3 and TRBJ2-7): EAGVVQSPRYKIIEKKQPVAFWCNPISGHNTLYWYLQNLGQGPELLIRYENEEAVDDSQLPKDRFSAERLKGVDSTLKIQPAELGDSAVYLCASSPESHSYEQYFGPGTRLTVT.

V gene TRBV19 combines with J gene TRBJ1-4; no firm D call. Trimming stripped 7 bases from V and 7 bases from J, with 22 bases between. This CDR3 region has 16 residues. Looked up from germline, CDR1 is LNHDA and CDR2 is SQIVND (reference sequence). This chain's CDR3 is CASTPPEAGEGEKLFF. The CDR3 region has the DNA TGTGCCAGTACCCCCCCGGAGGCGGGAGAAGGTGAAAAACTGTTTTTT.

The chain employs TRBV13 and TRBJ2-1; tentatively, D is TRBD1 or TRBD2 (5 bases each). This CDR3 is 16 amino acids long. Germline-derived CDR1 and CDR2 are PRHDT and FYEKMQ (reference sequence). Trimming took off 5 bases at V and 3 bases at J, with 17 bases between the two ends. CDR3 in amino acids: CASSLSGTRGYNEQFF. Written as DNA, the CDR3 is TGTGCCAGCAGCCTTTCCGGGACCCGGGGCTACAATGAGCAGTTCTTC.

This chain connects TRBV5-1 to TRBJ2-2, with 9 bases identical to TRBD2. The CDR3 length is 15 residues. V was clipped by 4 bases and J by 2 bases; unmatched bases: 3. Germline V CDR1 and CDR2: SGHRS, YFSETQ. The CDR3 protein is CASSPSGTNTGELFF. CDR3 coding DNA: TGCGCCAGCAGCCCTAGCGGGACCAACACCGGGGAGCTGTTTTTT.

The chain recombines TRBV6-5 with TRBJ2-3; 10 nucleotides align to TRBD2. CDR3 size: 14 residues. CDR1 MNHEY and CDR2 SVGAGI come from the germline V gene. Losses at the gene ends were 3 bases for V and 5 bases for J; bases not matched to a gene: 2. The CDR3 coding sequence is TGTGCCAGCAGTTATTCTAGCGGGAGAGATACGCAGTATTTT. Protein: CASSYSSGRDTQYF.

The CDR3 region has the DNA TGCGCCAGCAGCCAAGTCCAGGGAATATCTGGCTACACCTTC. Protein: CASSQVQGISGYTF. The chain joins TRBV4-3 to TRBJ1-2; D may be TRBD1 (5 bases). Germline CDR1 and CDR2: LGHNA and YSLEER. The CDR3 extends over 14 amino acids. V lost 1 base to trimming and J lost 7 bases, with 13 bases between them.

CDR3 sequence reads: CASRQQGVGEKLFF. The CDR3 DNA is TGTGCCAGTCGACAACAGGGTGTGGGTGAAAAACTGTTTTTT. The rearrangement joins TRBV19 to TRBJ1-4; the D gene is possibly TRBD1 (6 bases). The V end lost 8 bases, the J end lost 7 bases, and 17 bases lay between the germline ends. This CDR3 spans 14 amino acids. CDR1 and CDR2 from the germline V gene are LNHDA and SQIVND (reference sequence).

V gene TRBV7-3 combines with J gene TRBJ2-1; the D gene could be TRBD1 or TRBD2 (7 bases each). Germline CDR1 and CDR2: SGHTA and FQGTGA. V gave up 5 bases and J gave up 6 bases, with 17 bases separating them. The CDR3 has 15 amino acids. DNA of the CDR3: TGTGCCAGCAGCCAGGGGGAGGGCGGTTTCAATGAGCAGTTCTTC. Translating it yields CASSQGEGGFNEQFF.